This T cell receptor beta chain was captured in a study of blood T cell repertoires in COVID-19. Across the study: Collection of acute and convalescent COVID-19 samples took place in the United States, Italy and Spain. Sample material is recorded as cDNA or gDNA derived from T cells, B-cell-depleted T cells, or PBMCs.

CDR1 is MDHEN, CDR2 SYDVKM, per germline. The CDR3 loop spans 16 amino acids. Trimming left V 6 bases short and J 1 base short, with 18 bases between. Original analysis: Estimation of nucleated cell counts was performed using reference gene primer amplification. Libraries were prepared by immunoSEQ multiplex PCR; TCRdb keeps only in-frame clonotypes and omits some of them. That table is the source of V, J and clone size, and D and trimming were worked out from the DNA. The sample has approximately 180,000 clones, roughly 82% seen once. The sequenced sample consisted of peripheral blood. This TCR was recovered from a woman in her 70s with acute or convalescent COVID-19. The genes are TRBV28 and TRBJ1-1; unclear D gene. CDR3 nucleotide sequence: TGTGCCAGCAGACTCCGCGATATTTCACGGAACACTGAAGCTTTCTTT. Translating gives CASRLRDISRNTEAFF.